The 14 T cell receptor beta chains below all came from one sample that was sequenced in a study of ipilimumab plus nivolumab after autologous stem cell transplantation. The table came from immunoSEQ multiplex PCR; TCRdb's copy has only in-frame clones and leaves some out. The sample holds over 35,000 clones, over 90% seen once. Here the sequenced sample was PBMCs, taken in a trial of ipilimumab plus nivolumab as post-transplant consolidation. Receptors originate from a male donor with multiple myeloma.

The chain combines TRBV2 with TRBJ1-1; TRBD1 aligns across 9 bases. J gave up 11 bases and V 4 bases, and 8 bases lay outside the gene matches. The CDR3 is 13 residues long. Germline lookup yields CDR1 SNHLY and CDR2 FYNNEI. The chain's CDR3 is CASSGRRDRVAFF. The CDR3 DNA reads as TGTGCCAGCAGTGGTAGGAGGGACAGGGTGGCTTTCTTT.

V and J are TRBV6-5 and TRBJ1-2, with no clear D. CDR3 length equals 15 residues. The V gene's germline CDR1 is MNHEY and CDR2 SVGAGI. With 0 bases removed from V and 4 bases from J, the gap between germline ends came to 12 bases. CDR3 DNA: TGTGCCAGCAGTTACTCGGTCAGATCATTCTATGGCTACACCTTC. This sequence encodes CASSYSVRSFYGYTF.

The rearrangement joins TRBV7-9 to TRBJ1-2; possibly TRBD1 for D (5 bases). V lost 2 bases to trimming and J lost 7 bases, with 20 bases between them. The germline V gene has CDR1 SEHNR and CDR2 FQNEAQ (reference sequence). This CDR3 has 16 amino acids. The CDR3 protein is CASSLSGRALSSGYTF. The CDR3 DNA reads TGTGCCAGCAGCTTAAGTGGCAGGGCCCTATCGAGTGGCTACACCTTC.

The V call is TRBV5-1, the J call TRBJ2-1; 9 bases agree with TRBD2. Per the germline V gene, CDR1 is SGHRS and CDR2 is YFSETQ. CDR3 length: 16 amino acids. Losses at the gene ends were 7 bases for V and 7 bases for J; bases not matched to a gene: 15. The CDR3 region has the DNA TGCGCCAGCCAAAGCATAGCGGGAGTGGCCCTAAATGAGCAGTTCTTC. Translating it yields CASQSIAGVALNEQFF.

The rearrangement uses TRBV7-2 and TRBJ1-3, with 7 bases matching TRBD1. Looked up from germline, CDR1 is SGHTA and CDR2 is FQGNSA. The CDR3 loop spans 13 amino acids. Germline trimming cut 4 bases from V and 8 bases from J; bases unmatched to any gene: 5. The CDR3: CASSYDRVDTIYF. DNA for the CDR3: TGTGCCAGCAGCTACGACAGGGTCGACACCATATATTTT.

The genes are TRBV6-1 and TRBJ1-5; D call uncertain. Germline CDR1 and CDR2: MNHNS and SASEGT. This CDR3 has 13 amino acids. Trimming took 8 bases from V and 7 from J, leaving 15 bases between them. This CDR3 is CASGVTPPQPQHF. CDR3 nucleotides: TGTGCCAGCGGAGTTACCCCACCCCAGCCCCAGCATTTT.

This chain joins TRBV9 and TRBJ2-3, with 10 bases aligning to TRBD1. CDR1 and CDR2 (germline): SGDLS, YYNGEE. The V and J ends lost 3 bases and 1 base, in that order; junction bases with no gene match: 5. The CDR3 contains 16 residues. This chain's CDR3 is CASSGDRGRGTDTQYF. The CDR3 DNA follows: TGTGCCAGCAGCGGAGACAGGGGGCGCGGCACAGATACGCAGTATTTT.

Comment on this clone: Mismatch with germline at one junction end may stem from a read error. The chain recombines TRBV5-6 with TRBJ1-2; D is unresolved. Germline V gene sequence: CDR1 SGHDT, CDR2 YYEEEE. CDR3 length equals 16 residues. CDR3 loop: CASNLALGEFGYGYTF. In DNA, the CDR3 is TGTGCCAGCAACTTGGCACTGGGCGAGTTCGGCTATGGCTACACCTTC.

This chain links TRBV6-5 with TRBJ2-3, with 8 bases identical to TRBD2. CDR3 length equals 14 residues. V was clipped by 4 bases and J by 6 bases; unmatched bases: 6. The germline CDR1 and CDR2 sequences are MNHEY and SVGAGI. CDR3 DNA: TGTGCCAGCAGTTGGGGGGTAGCGGGGGATACGCAGTATTTT. Translation gives CASSWGVAGDTQYF.

The gene calls are TRBV11-3 and TRBJ2-3; no clear D gene. V was cut by 1 base and J by 0 bases, with 5 bases left in between. Germline loops: CDR1 SGHNT, CDR2 YENEEA. The CDR3 consists of 14 residues. This CDR3 reads CASSLAASTDTQYF. The CDR3 DNA reads as TGTGCCAGCAGCTTAGCGGCGAGCACAGATACGCAGTATTTT.

This chain links TRBV7-3 with TRBJ2-2; D is uncertain. Trimming pared 5 bases from V and 5 bases from J, leaving 9 bases between. CDR3 length: 13 amino acids. From germline, CDR1 is SGHTA and CDR2 FQGTGA. CDR3 coding DNA: TGTGCCAGCAGCCCCGATGTTACCGGGGAGCTGTTTTTT. Its translation: CASSPDVTGELFF.

The V call is TRBV6-5, the J call TRBJ1-1, with 8 bases identical to TRBD1. The germline V gene has CDR1 MNHEY and CDR2 SVGAGI. CDR3 length: 12 amino acids. Germline trimming cut 10 bases from V and 7 bases from J; bases unmatched to any gene: 8. The CDR3 loop reads CATGQGTNEAFF. The CDR3, as DNA: TGTGCCACTGGACAGGGAACCAATGAAGCTTTCTTT.

V and J are TRBV5-1 and TRBJ1-4; a possible D gene is TRBD1 (5 bases). In germline, CDR1 is SGHRS, CDR2 YFSETQ. The V and J ends lost 0 bases and 3 bases respectively, with 9 bases between them. The CDR3 consists of 15 residues. CDR3 DNA sequence: TGCGCCAGCAGCTTGGCCGCAGGGTCTAATGAAAAACTGTTTTTT. As protein: CASSLAAGSNEKLFF.

This clone was seen just once. V gene TRBV27 combines with J gene TRBJ2-1; D call uncertain. The CDR3 contains 13 residues. Germline assignment: CDR1 MNHEY and CDR2 SMNVEV (reference sequence). V lost 4 bases and J 4 bases, leaving 8 bases between the germline ends. The CDR3 protein is CASSYSQYNEQFF. The CDR3 coding sequence is TGTGCCAGCAGTTACAGCCAGTACAATGAGCAGTTCTTC.